Listed below are T cell receptor beta chains from one sample, sequenced in a study of OX40 agonist ivuxolimab in advanced cancers. Generated by immunoSEQ multiplex PCR, the TCRdb table keeps only in-frame clones and is missing some. Among approximately 44,000 clones, roughly 90% were seen once, and the ten largest hold roughly 15%. The source material was CD4+ or CD8+ T cells sorted from blood, sampled in a trial of the OX40 agonist ivuxolimab. These receptors all come from an adult with an advanced solid tumor such as melanoma, head and neck, liver or kidney cancer. CDR3s include the opening cysteine and the closing phenylalanine or tryptophan. Each record gives: V gene, J gene, clone size, CDR3 length, D gene, CDR3 protein, CDR3 DNA. A D gene is named only where the DNA matches it firmly. Size tells how often a clone was seen (once, few, many) or the class of an expanded clone, and some rows leave it out.

V: TRBV9
J: TRBJ2-7
size: NA
length: 15
D: TRBD2
CDR3: CASSVGTSDSYEQYF
DNA: TGTGCCAGCAGCGTCGGGACTAGCGATTCCTACGAGCAGTACTTC

V: TRBV28
J: TRBJ2-7
size: NA
length: 14
D: TRBD2
CDR3: CASMGIGLAGEQYF
DNA: TGTGCCAGCATGGGGATTGGACTAGCGGGCGAGCAGTACTTC

V: TRBV21-1
J: TRBJ2-7
size: NA
length: 14
D: NA
CDR3: CASSGRDITYEQYF
DNA: TGTGCCAGCAGCGGACGGGACATTACCTACGAGCAGTACTTC

V: TRBV19
J: TRBJ1-4
size: NA
length: 13
D: NA
CDR3: CASSMNSDEKLFF
DNA: TGTGCCAGTAGTATGAACAGTGACGAAAAACTGTTTTTT

V: TRBV27
J: TRBJ2-7
size: NA
length: 14
D: NA
CDR3: CASAYGPISYEQYF
DNA: TGTGCCAGCGCCTACGGGCCGATCTCCTACGAGCAGTACTTC

V: TRBV6-5
J: TRBJ2-2
size: once
length: 14
D: NA
CDR3: CASSRLENTGELFF
DNA: TGTGCCAGCAGTCGACTTGAAAACACCGGGGAGCTGTTTTTT

V: TRBV4-1
J: TRBJ2-2
size: NA
length: 15
D: TRBD1
CDR3: CASSQGQHSTGELFF
DNA: TGCGCCAGCAGCCAGGGACAGCACAGCACCGGGGAGCTGTTTTTT

V: TRBV4-2
J: TRBJ2-7
size: NA
length: 12
D: NA
CDR3: CASSQEGYEQYF
DNA: TGTGCCAGCAGCCAAGAGGGTTACGAGCAGTACTTC

V: TRBV7-2
J: TRBJ2-7
size: NA
length: 13
D: TRBD1
CDR3: CASGPTGSYEQYF
DNA: TGTGCCAGCGGACCGACAGGGTCCTACGAGCAGTACTTC

V: TRBV30
J: TRBJ2-7
size: NA
length: 14
D: NA
CDR3: CAWSVAGKVHEQYF
DNA: TGTGCCTGGAGTGTGGCAGGGAAGGTCCACGAGCAGTACTTC

V: TRBV7-9
J: TRBJ2-5
size: NA
length: 14
D: NA
CDR3: CASSPVGRQETQYF
DNA: TGTGCCAGCAGCCCGGTGGGCAGACAAGAGACCCAGTACTTC

V: TRBV11-2
J: TRBJ2-1
size: NA
length: 13
D: NA
CDR3: CASSLGRVNEQFF
DNA: TGTGCCAGCAGCTTAGGTAGGGTTAATGAGCAGTTCTTC

V: TRBV19
J: TRBJ2-2
size: NA
length: 17
D: TRBD2
CDR3: CASSSIEYGTSSGELFF
DNA: TGTGCCAGTAGTTCAATTGAATACGGGACTAGCTCCGGGGAGCTGTTTTTT

V: TRBV4-1
J: TRBJ2-3
size: NA
length: 16
D: NA
CDR3: CASSQDRAASTDTQYF
DNA: TGCGCCAGCAGCCAAGATAGGGCGGCTAGCACAGATACGCAGTATTTT

V: TRBV5-6
J: TRBJ2-3
size: NA
length: 14
D: NA
CDR3: CASSFDRNTDTQYF
DNA: TGTGCCAGCAGCTTCGACAGGAACACAGATACGCAGTATTTT

V: TRBV7-8
J: TRBJ2-7
size: NA
length: 16
D: TRBD2
CDR3: CASSLGLAGGAFGQYF
DNA: TGTGCCAGCAGCTTAGGACTAGCGGGAGGAGCCTTTGGGCAGTACTTC

V: TRBV7-2
J: TRBJ2-5
size: NA
length: 16
D: TRBD1
CDR3: CASSIYGQAFGETQYF
DNA: TGTGCCAGCAGCATCTATGGACAGGCTTTCGGAGAGACCCAGTACTTC

V: TRBV7-9
J: TRBJ2-7
size: NA
length: 12
D: TRBD2
CDR3: CATSGTLGEQYF
DNA: TGTGCCACCAGCGGGACGTTGGGGGAGCAGTACTTC

V: TRBV7-4
J: TRBJ2-5
size: NA
length: 10
D: NA
CDR3: CASSAETQYF
DNA: TGTGCCAGCAGCGCAGAGACCCAGTACTTC

V: TRBV11-2
J: TRBJ2-7
size: NA
length: 15
D: NA
CDR3: CASSLGAGEVYEQYF
DNA: TGTGCCAGCAGCTTAGGGGCAGGGGAGGTCTACGAGCAGTACTTC

V: TRBV7-9
J: TRBJ2-2
size: once
length: 16
D: TRBD2
CDR3: CASSYGPAGDTGELFF
DNA: TGTGCCAGCAGCTACGGACCAGCGGGAGACACCGGGGAGCTGTTTTTT